The present TCR beta chain was sequenced within a study of early T cells in non-severe SARS-CoV-2 infection. The V gene's germline CDR1 is SNHLY and CDR2 FYNNEI. The CDR3 length is 14 residues. V lost 3 bases, J lost 9 bases, and 15 bases lay in between. Individual cDNA molecules were tagged with unique molecular identifiers. TCRdb re-called the 5' RACE reads with MiXCR, one entry per CDR3 protein. The table shows around 70,000 distinct CDR3 sequences, with 9.5% to 15% occurring only once. The sequenced material came from whole blood. This clonotype originated in an adult who was a healthcare worker with PCR-confirmed SARS-CoV-2 infection or an uninfected control (not recorded which). This sequence joins TRBV2 and TRBJ2-1; the D gene is possibly TRBD1 (6 bases). This CDR3 reads CASSEGRVGAEQFF. Written as DNA, the CDR3 is TGTGCCAGCAGTGAGGGCAGGGTGGGGGCTGAGCAGTTCTTC.